Listed below are T cell receptor beta chains from one sample, sequenced in a study of regulatory T cells in long-lasting Graves disease. TCRdb redid the calling of the multiplex PCR reads with MiXCR, one entry per CDR3 protein. The sample has just over 600,000 distinct CDR3 sequences, 16% seen once. These same records also appear under a second study, on T cells in Graves' hyperthyroidism and ophthalmopathy.

Sequences were derived from peripheral blood mononuclear cells (PBMCs), sampled at new diagnosis, from a patient treated with antithyroid drugs. Receptor source: a woman in her thirties with Graves disease. Each CDR3 is given with its conserved first and last residue. D genes are given only for firm matches. Rows give clone size only sometimes, using once, few, many, or a class for an expanded clone.

>TRBV5-1|TRBD2|TRBJ2-5|NA
TGCGCCAGCAGCTTGATTGGCGGGAGGGTTGAGACCCAGTACTTC
CASSLIGGRVETQYF
>TRBV12-3/TRBV12-4|NA|TRBJ2-1|many
TGTGCCAGCAACCCTGGACCAACCAGGTACAATGAGCAGTTCTTC
CASNPGPTRYNEQFF
>TRBV10-3|TRBD2|TRBJ2-3|many
TGTGCCATCAGGACTAGCGGGAGCACAGATACGCAGTATTTT
CAIRTSGSTDTQYF
>TRBV5-1|NA|TRBJ2-1|many
TGTGCCAGCAGTTCGAACTACAATGAGCAGTTCTTC
CASSSNYNEQFF
>TRBV5-1|NA|TRBJ1-1|many
TGCGCCAGCAGCTTGGAACCGATGGGGGGGGGCACTGAAGCTTTCTTT
CASSLEPMGGGTEAFF
>TRBV5-1|NA|TRBJ2-6|NA
TGCGCCAGCAGCACACCGCCGGGGCCGATCTACTCTGGGGCCAACGTCCTGACTTTC
CASSTPPGPIYSGANVLTF
>TRBV30|NA|TRBJ2-3|few
TGTGCCTGGGGAGCGTCAGGACCTACAGATACGCAGTATTTT
CAWGASGPTDTQYF
>TRBV30|NA|TRBJ2-1|many
TGTGCCTGGAGTTTTGGGATTGAGCAGTTCTTC
CAWSFGIEQFF
>TRBV7-8|NA|TRBJ1-2|many
TGTGCCAGCAGTTCCAGGGCAGCCAACTATGGCTACACCTTC
CASSSRAANYGYTF
>TRBV19|TRBD2|TRBJ2-7|NA
TGTGCCAGTACCACCGGGACTAGCGGGGGAACCTACGAGCAGTACTTC
CASTTGTSGGTYEQYF
>TRBV5-1|NA|TRBJ2-7|NA
TGCGCCAGCAGCCCCTCGGGTTGGGACGAGCAGTACTTC
CASSPSGWDEQYF
>TRBV3-1|NA|TRBJ1-3|NA
TGTGCCAGCAGTCAAAAAGGGAGAAACACCATATATTTT
CASSQKGRNTIYF
>TRBV6-1|NA|TRBJ1-1|NA
TGTGCCAGCAGGGGTTCAGGGTCGGGCACTGAAGCTTTCTTT
CASRGSGSGTEAFF
>TRBV28|TRBD1|TRBJ2-7|many
TGTGCCAGCAGCCTCGGGACAGGCCCTTCCTACGAGCAGTACTTC
CASSLGTGPSYEQYF
>TRBV7-2|TRBD2|TRBJ2-7|many
TGTGCCAGCAGCTTAAGGACGGGAGGGGGGTACTACGAGCAGTACTTC
CASSLRTGGGYYEQYF
>TRBV5-1|NA|TRBJ2-7|NA
TGCGCCAGCAGCCCCGGAGGGATTATCCACGAGCAGTACTTC
CASSPGGIIHEQYF
>TRBV12-3/TRBV12-4|TRBD1|TRBJ2-2|many
TGTGCCAGCAGTTTCCCCTGGCCGGACAGGGGAAATACCGGGGAGCTGTTTTTT
CASSFPWPDRGNTGELFF
>TRBV6-5|NA|TRBJ2-3|NA
TGTGCCAGCAGTTGCCCCGGTAGTGGGGATACGCAGTATTTT
CASSCPGSGDTQYF
>TRBV7-9|NA|TRBJ1-2|many
TGTGCCAGCAGTACCCCGGGGCCGACCTATGGCTACACCTTC
CASSTPGPTYGYTF
>TRBV28|NA|TRBJ1-1|many
TGTGCCAGCATCCTCTCAGGGCTAACTGAAGCTTTCTTT
CASILSGLTEAFF
>TRBV7-9|NA|TRBJ1-4|NA
TGTGCCAGCAGCCCCAACAATGAAAAACTGTTTTTT
CASSPNNEKLFF
>TRBV12-3/TRBV12-4|NA|TRBJ1-2|NA
TGTGCCAGCACGATGACAGATCGCCTTGGCTACACCTTC
CASTMTDRLGYTF
>TRBV6-9|NA|TRBJ1-5|few
TGTGCCAGCAGTTACTGGGGAGAAACCTATCGGCCCCAGCATTTT
CASSYWGETYRPQHF
>TRBV5-1|NA|TRBJ2-5|few
TGCGCCAGCAGCTTAAGGCAGAGCCAAGAGACCCAGTACTTC
CASSLRQSQETQYF
>TRBV9|TRBD1|TRBJ2-3|few
TGTGCCAGCAGCGTAGATGACAGGGATATGGGTACGCAGTATTTT
CASSVDDRDMGTQYF
>TRBV29-1|TRBD1|TRBJ1-5|many
TGCAGCGTTGCACAGGGGAATAGCAATCAGCCCCAGCATTTT
CSVAQGNSNQPQHF
>TRBV20-1|NA|TRBJ2-1|few
TGCAGTGCTAGAGATCCGCGGTATACGTGGAATGAGCAGTTCTTC
CSARDPRYTWNEQFF
>TRBV5-5|NA|TRBJ1-5|NA
TGTGCCAGCAGCTTGGAAAGGGATAGCAATCAGCCCCAGCATTTT
CASSLERDSNQPQHF
>TRBV12-3/TRBV12-4|NA|TRBJ2-7|many
TGTGCCAGCAGTTTAGGGACGAGAACCTACGAGCAGTACTTC
CASSLGTRTYEQYF
>TRBV10-1|NA|TRBJ1-1|many
TGCGCCAGCAGTGAGGGACTACGGGCTGAAGCTTTCTTT
CASSEGLRAEAFF
>TRBV30|TRBD2|TRBJ2-1|few
TGTGCCTGGGGCCTAGCGGCAGAATACAATGAGCAGTTCTTC
CAWGLAAEYNEQFF
>TRBV6-1|NA|TRBJ1-1|many
TGTGCCAGCTGGGGTAAGACGAACACTGAAGCTTTCTTT
CASWGKTNTEAFF
>TRBV24-1|NA|TRBJ2-2|many
TGTGCCACCAGTAATTCCGCCGGGGAGCTGTTTTTT
CATSNSAGELFF
>TRBV18|NA|TRBJ2-5|few
TGTGCCAGCTCACCGTCCTTGACTCAAGAGACCCAGTACTTC
CASSPSLTQETQYF
>TRBV7-8|NA|TRBJ1-2|many
TGTGCCAGCAGCTCCTCGGGCGTTGGGTCTGTTTTC
CASSSSGVGSVF
>TRBV12-3/TRBV12-4|TRBD2|TRBJ2-1|many
TGTGCCAGCAGCCGCGGGACTAGCGGGAGCGATGAGCAGTTCTTC
CASSRGTSGSDEQFF
>TRBV7-2|NA|TRBJ1-2|many
TGTGCCAGCACCGTTACAGGGCTCTCGGGCTATGGCTACACCTTC
CASTVTGLSGYGYTF
>TRBV19|TRBD2|TRBJ2-1|NA
TGTGCCGGTAGGGGTTGGACTAGCGGGGCAAATGAGCAGTTCTTC
CAGRGWTSGANEQFF
>TRBV15|NA|TRBJ2-3|many
TGTGCCACCAGCAAATACGCGGGCCTAGGAGGTTCAGATACGCAGTATTTT
CATSKYAGLGGSDTQYF
>TRBV11-2|NA|TRBJ2-7|many
TGTGCCAGCAGCTCCTCCTCGGTGGAAGAGCAGTACTTC
CASSSSSVEEQYF
>TRBV12-3/TRBV12-4|NA|TRBJ1-4|many
TGTGCCAGCGCCCCAGGACAGCTTAATGAAAAACTGTTTTTT
CASAPGQLNEKLFF
>TRBV6-1|NA|TRBJ1-1|many
TGTGCCAGCACCAAAAACCTGAACACTGAAGCTTTCTTT
CASTKNLNTEAFF
>TRBV30|NA|TRBJ2-7|NA
TGTGCCTGGAGTGATACCAGGGAAACCTACGAGCAGTACTTC
CAWSDTRETYEQYF
>TRBV18|NA|TRBJ1-1|NA
TGTGCCAGCTCACCCGGATCGAACATTGAAGCTTTCTTT
CASSPGSNIEAFF
>TRBV20-1|TRBD2|TRBJ2-1|few
TGCAGTGCCAGACTCAATCCCGGGACTAGCGGGAGTCACTTCTTC
CSARLNPGTSGSHFF
>TRBV27|NA|TRBJ1-5|NA
TGTGCCAGTGCTTTAGGTTCGGGGCAGCCCCAGCATTTT
CASALGSGQPQHF
>TRBV28|NA|TRBJ1-2|few
TGTGCCAGCAGTACAACAGGGATTTCCTATGGCTACACCTTC
CASSTTGISYGYTF
>TRBV20-1|TRBD1|TRBJ1-5|few
TGCAGTGCCAGGGGGGTTTTAGTGGATCAGCCCCAGCATTTT
CSARGVLVDQPQHF
>TRBV7-9|NA|TRBJ1-2|NA
TGTGCCAGCAGCTTAGACATGGTGGACGGCTACACCTTC
CASSLDMVDGYTF
>TRBV30|TRBD1|TRBJ2-3|few
TGTGCCTGGAATCCGGGACAGGGGGTTACAGATACGCAGTATTTT
CAWNPGQGVTDTQYF
>TRBV7-9|NA|TRBJ1-5|many
TGTGCCAGCAGCCAGCCAGGGTTAGGTCAGCCCCAGCATTTT
CASSQPGLGQPQHF
>TRBV20-1|NA|TRBJ1-5|few
TGCAGACTCTATGGGAGGGAGCCCCAGCATTTT
CRLYGREPQHF
>TRBV2|NA|TRBJ2-3|many
TGTGCCAGCAGGCTAGGACAGTTATATACAGATACGCAGTATTTT
CASRLGQLYTDTQYF
>TRBV19|TRBD1|TRBJ2-7|NA
TGTGCCAGTAGTATAACGTTCGGACAGGGGCGCCGTCCCTCCTACGAGCAGTACTTC
CASSITFGQGRRPSYEQYF
>TRBV5-4|NA|TRBJ2-7|NA
TGTGCCAGCAGCATACCCGGACAGTCCTACGAGCAGTACTTC
CASSIPGQSYEQYF